A single sample is the source of the 3 T cell receptor beta chains below, sequenced in a study of blood T cell repertoires in COVID-19. The method was immunoSEQ multiplex PCR; TCRdb's version includes in-frame clones alone and lacks a portion of them. The data hold more than 350,000 clones, with roughly 89% observed a single time. Sequences were obtained from PBMCs or T cells enriched from blood (not recorded which). These receptors all stem from a woman aged 45-59 years who had recovered from COVID-19.

The DNA of the CDR3 is TGCGCCAGCAGCCAAGATATGGGGGGAAAGACCCAGTACTTC. Translated, it gives CASSQDMGGKTQYF. The rearrangement joins TRBV4-1 to TRBJ2-5; weak D call: TRBD2 (6 bases). The V gene's germline CDR1 is MGHRA and CDR2 YSYEKL. V lost 0 bases, J lost 6 bases, and 11 bases lay in between. CDR3 length: 14 amino acids.

The V call is TRBV12-5, the J call TRBJ1-1; no clear D. The CDR3 covers 13 residues. Germline V lookup: CDR1 LGHNT, CDR2 FRNRAP. Trimming cost V 5 bases and J 7 bases, with 14 bases left between them. The chain's CDR3 is CASGQTHSGEAFF. The CDR3 bases are TGTGCTAGTGGTCAGACCCACTCGGGTGAAGCTTTCTTT.

This chain uses TRBV11-2 with TRBJ1-1; a possible D gene is TRBD1 (6 bases). Germline lookup yields CDR1 SGHAT and CDR2 FQNNGV. Trimming left V 5 bases short and J 1 base short, with 11 bases between. This CDR3 is 14 amino acids long. The CDR3 sequence is CASSPGQPNTEAFF. The DNA of the CDR3 is TGTGCCAGCAGCCCAGGACAGCCGAACACTGAAGCTTTCTTT.